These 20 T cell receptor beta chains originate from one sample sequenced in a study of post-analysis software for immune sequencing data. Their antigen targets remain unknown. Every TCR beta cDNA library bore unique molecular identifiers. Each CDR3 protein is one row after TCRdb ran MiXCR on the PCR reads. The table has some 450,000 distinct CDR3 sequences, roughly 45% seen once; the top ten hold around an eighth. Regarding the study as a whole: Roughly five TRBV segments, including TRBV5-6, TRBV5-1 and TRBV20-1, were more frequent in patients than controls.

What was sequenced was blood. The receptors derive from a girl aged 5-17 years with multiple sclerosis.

The CDR3, as DNA: TGCGCCAGCAGCTCCGGGACGCCAGAGCAGCCCCAGCATTTT. This gives the protein CASSSGTPEQPQHF. The chain is built from TRBV5-1 and TRBJ1-5; TRBD1 is a possible D gene (5 bases). CDR3 length: 14 residues. The germline V gene has CDR1 SGHRS and CDR2 YFSETQ. V was trimmed by 3 bases and J by 7 bases, leaving 14 bases between them.

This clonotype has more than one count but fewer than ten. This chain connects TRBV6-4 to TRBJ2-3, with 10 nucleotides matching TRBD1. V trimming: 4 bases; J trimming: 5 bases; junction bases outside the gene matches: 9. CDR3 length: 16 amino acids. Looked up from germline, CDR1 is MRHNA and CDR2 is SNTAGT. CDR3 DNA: TGTGCCAGCAGTGGTGGGCCAGGACAGGGGGAAGATACGCAGTATTTT. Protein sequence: CASSGGPGQGEDTQYF.

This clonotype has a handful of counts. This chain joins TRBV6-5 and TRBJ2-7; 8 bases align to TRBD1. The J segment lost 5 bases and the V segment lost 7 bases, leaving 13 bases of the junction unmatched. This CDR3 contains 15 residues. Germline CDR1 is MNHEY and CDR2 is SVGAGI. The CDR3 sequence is CASTKLDRGRDEQYF. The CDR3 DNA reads TGTGCCAGCACTAAACTCGACAGGGGACGAGACGAGCAGTACTTC.

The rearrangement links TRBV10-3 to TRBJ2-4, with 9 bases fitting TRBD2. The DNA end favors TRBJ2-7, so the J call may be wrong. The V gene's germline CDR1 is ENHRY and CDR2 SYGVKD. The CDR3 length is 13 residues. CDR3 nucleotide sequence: TGTGCCACGAGGACTAGCGAGACCTACGAGCAGTACTTC. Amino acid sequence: CATRTSETYEQYF.

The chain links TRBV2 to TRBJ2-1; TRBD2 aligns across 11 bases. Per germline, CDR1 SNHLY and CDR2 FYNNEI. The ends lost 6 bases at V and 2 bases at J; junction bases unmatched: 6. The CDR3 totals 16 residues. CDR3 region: CASSPFSGRAYNEQFF. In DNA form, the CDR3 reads TGTGCCAGCAGCCCCTTTAGCGGGAGGGCCTACAATGAGCAGTTCTTC.

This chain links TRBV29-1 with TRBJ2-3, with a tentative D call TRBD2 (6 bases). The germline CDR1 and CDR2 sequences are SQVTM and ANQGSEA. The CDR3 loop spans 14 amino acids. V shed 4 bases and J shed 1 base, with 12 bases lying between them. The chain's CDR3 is CSVVGGKGTDTQYF. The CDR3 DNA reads TGCAGCGTTGTAGGCGGGAAGGGCACAGATACGCAGTATTTT.

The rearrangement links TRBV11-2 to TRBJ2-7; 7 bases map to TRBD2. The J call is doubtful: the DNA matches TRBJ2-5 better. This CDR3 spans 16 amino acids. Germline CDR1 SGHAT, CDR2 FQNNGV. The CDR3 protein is CASSLSPRRERETQYF. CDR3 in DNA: TGTGCCAGCAGCTTAAGTCCTCGGCGGGAGAGGGAGACCCAGTACTTC.

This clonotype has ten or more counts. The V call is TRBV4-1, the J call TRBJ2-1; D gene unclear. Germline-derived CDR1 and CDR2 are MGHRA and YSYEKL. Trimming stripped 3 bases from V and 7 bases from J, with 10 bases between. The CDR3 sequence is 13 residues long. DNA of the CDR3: TGCGCCAGCAGCCAGGCAGGACGAAATGAGCAGTTCTTC. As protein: CASSQAGRNEQFF.

CDR3 sequence: CASSLSFGQGSGYTF. CDR3 nucleotide sequence: TGTGCCAGCAGTTTATCGTTCGGACAGGGCAGTGGCTACACCTTC. This chain connects TRBV12-3 or TRBV12-4 to TRBJ1-2; 8 bases map to TRBD1. The ends lost 2 bases at V and 7 bases at J; junction bases unmatched: 9. CDR3 size: 15 residues.

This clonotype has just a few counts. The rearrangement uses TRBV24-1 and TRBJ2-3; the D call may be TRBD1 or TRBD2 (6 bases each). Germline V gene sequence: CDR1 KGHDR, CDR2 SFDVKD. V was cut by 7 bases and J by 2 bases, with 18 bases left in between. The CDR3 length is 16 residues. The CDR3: CATSGSGAGLTDTQYF. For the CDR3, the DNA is TGTGCCACCAGCGGATCGGGGGCGGGGCTCACAGATACGCAGTATTTT.

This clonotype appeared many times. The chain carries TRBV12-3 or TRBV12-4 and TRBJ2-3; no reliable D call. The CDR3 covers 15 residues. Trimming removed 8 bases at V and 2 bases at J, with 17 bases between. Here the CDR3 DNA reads TGTGCCAGCCAGACGGATTTCAATCCCACAGATACGCAGTATTTT. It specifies CASQTDFNPTDTQYF.

CDR3 DNA: TGTGCCAGCAGCCCGGAGGGACGGCCGCTTGAAAAACTGTTTTTT. This translates into CASSPEGRPLEKLFF. V gene TRBV28 combines with J gene TRBJ1-4, with D tentatively TRBD1 (5 bases). V lost 6 bases and J 7 bases, leaving 18 bases between the germline ends. Germline-derived CDR1 and CDR2 are MDHEN and SYDVKM. The CDR3 is 15 residues long.

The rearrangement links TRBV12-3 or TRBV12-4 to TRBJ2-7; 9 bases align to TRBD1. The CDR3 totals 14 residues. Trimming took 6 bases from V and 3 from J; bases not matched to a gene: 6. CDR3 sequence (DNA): TGTGCCAGCAGGCCGACAGGGGGACTCTACGAGCAGTACTTC. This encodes CASRPTGGLYEQYF.

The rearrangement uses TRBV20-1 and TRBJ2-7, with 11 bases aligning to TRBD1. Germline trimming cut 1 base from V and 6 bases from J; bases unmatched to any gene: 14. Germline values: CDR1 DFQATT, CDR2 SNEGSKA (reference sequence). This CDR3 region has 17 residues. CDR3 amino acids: CSARGTGGTREGSEQYF. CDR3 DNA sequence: TGCAGTGCTAGAGGGACAGGGGGCACGCGGGAGGGCAGCGAGCAGTACTTC.

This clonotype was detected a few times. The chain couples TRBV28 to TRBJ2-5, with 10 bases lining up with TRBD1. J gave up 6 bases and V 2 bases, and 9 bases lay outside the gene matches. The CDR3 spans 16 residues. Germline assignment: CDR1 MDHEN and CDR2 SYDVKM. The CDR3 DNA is TGTGCCAGCAGTTTAATCCGGGACAGGGGAGTGAAGACCCAGTACTTC. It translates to CASSLIRDRGVKTQYF.

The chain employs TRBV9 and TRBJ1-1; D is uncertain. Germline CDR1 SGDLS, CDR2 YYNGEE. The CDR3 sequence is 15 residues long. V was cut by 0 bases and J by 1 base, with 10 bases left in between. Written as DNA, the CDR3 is TGTGCCAGCAGCGTAGGAAATATGGGGAACACTGAAGCTTTCTTT. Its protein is CASSVGNMGNTEAFF. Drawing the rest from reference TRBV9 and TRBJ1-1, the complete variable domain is DSGVTQTPKHLITATGQRVTLRCSPRSGDLSVYWYQQSLDQGLQFLIQYYNGEERAKGNILERFSAQQFPDLHSELNLSSLELGDSALYFCASSVGNMGNTEAFFGQGTRLTVV.

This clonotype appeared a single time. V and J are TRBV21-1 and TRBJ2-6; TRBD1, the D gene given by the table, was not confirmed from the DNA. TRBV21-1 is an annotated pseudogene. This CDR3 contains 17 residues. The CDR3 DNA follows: TGTGCCAGCAGCAAAGTGGGGCGGAGCTCTGGGGCCAACGTCCTGACTTTC. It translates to CASSKVGRSSGANVLTF.

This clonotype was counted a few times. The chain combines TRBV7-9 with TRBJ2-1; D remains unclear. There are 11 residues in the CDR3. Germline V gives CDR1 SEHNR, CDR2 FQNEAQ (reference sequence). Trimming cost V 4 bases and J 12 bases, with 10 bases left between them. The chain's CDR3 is CASSYEAGQFF. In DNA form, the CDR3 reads TGTGCCAGCAGCTACGAGGCTGGGCAGTTCTTC.

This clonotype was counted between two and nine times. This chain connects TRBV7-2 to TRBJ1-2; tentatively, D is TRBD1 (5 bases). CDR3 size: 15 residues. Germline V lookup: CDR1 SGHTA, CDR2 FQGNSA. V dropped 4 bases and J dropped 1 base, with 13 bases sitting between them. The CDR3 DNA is TGTGCCAGCAGCTCATCAGGGTACTTTAACTATGGCTACACCTTC. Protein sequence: CASSSSGYFNYGYTF. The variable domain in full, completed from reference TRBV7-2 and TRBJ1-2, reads GAGVSQSPSNKVTEKGKDVELRCDPISGHTALYWYRQSLGQGLEFLIYFQGNSAPDKSGLPSDRFSAERTGGSVSTLTIQRTQQEDSAVYLCASSSSGYFNYGYTFGSGTRLTVV.

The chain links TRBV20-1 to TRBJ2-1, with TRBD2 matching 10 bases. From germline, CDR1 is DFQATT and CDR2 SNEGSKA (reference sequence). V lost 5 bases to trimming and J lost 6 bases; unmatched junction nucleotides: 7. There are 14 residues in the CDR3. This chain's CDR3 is CSAPSGRAVNEQFF. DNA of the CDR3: TGCAGTGCTCCAAGCGGGAGGGCCGTCAATGAGCAGTTCTTC.